This entry is about one T cell receptor (beta chain). This clonotype was counted at least ten times. Its antigen is still unknown. No much larger clonotype is one base removed from it; base qualities were not supplied. These data come from a study of CD8 T cells in ankylosing spondylitis (dated by TCRdb to the late 2010s). Study-wide context: T cell receptor beta repertoires were profiled in healthy donors and ankylosing spondylitis patients so that disease-linked TCR variants could be found. The full study cohort comprised 25 or so ankylosing spondylitis patients and 85 to 120 healthy donors. Peripheral blood samples were taken, and synovial fluid was additionally collected from ankylosing spondylitis patients.

Its CDR3 holds 13 amino acids, cysteine through phenylalanine. Just the 39-base CDR3 DNA is kept, in frame starting at base 1. The V and J ends are trimmed by 5 bases and 4 bases, leaving 11 bases between them. Sequencing relied on an Illumina HiSeq 2500. Quantitative 5'-RACE with molecular barcodes was used to prepare TCR beta libraries. On the study's bioinformatics: A new computational method based on a probabilistic model of VDJ rearrangement was used to identify disease-linked TCR variants. TCRdb applied fastp at Q25 and MiXCR to the public reads, then kept only in-frame beta chains. Each entry merges the rows of one CDR3 protein and shows their most common DNA and genes. The V and J calls, along with clone size, are taken from TCRdb and not from the paper's own processing. The sample profile shows around 250,000 distinct CDR3 sequences; roughly 10% of them were found once. Clones ranked in the top ten supply around 7% of the sample.

The paper as a whole reports these results and caveats: Blood from ankylosing spondylitis patients appeared to be characterized by a TCR beta motif made up of under ten highly homologous amino acid variants. The disease-linked clones were reported as significantly enriched in matched synovial fluid samples from ankylosing spondylitis patients. Some motif variants had previously been reported in the synovial fluid and blood of reactive arthritis patients, which suggests shared mechanisms of disease initiation. The disease-linked clones had a CD8+ phenotype and were found at relatively low frequencies in peripheral blood.

The receptor chain draws on TRBV12-3 or TRBV12-4 and TRBJ1-1; tentative D gene TRBD1, with 6 bases matching. Sequencing input: blood, either unsorted or a sorted T cell fraction (not recorded which). The sequence came from a male donor with ankylosing spondylitis or in good health (not recorded which). The CDR3 corresponds to CASSPTGSTEAFF. The bases are TGTGCCAGCAGTCCTACAGGGAGCACTGAAGCTTTCTTT.